This T cell receptor beta chain was documented in a study of blood T cell repertoires in COVID-19. At the level of the study: Sites in the United States, Italy and Spain provided acute and convalescent COVID-19 samples. Nucleic acid was either cDNA or gDNA, and it came from T cells, B-cell-depleted T cells, or PBMCs.

In the authors' methods: Reference gene primer amplification in the assay estimated nucleated cell counts. The method was immunoSEQ multiplex PCR; TCRdb's version includes in-frame clones alone and lacks a portion of them. V, J and clone size derive from that table, while D and trimming were established from the DNA sequence. The table includes over 200,000 clones, about four fifths detected once. Germline V lookup: CDR1 SGDLS, CDR2 YYNGEE. Trimming removed 4 bases at V and 8 bases at J, with 15 bases between. This CDR3 is built from 13 residues. The sequence was obtained from a man aged 80 or over with acute or convalescent COVID-19. The chain joins TRBV9 to TRBJ1-2; no firm D call. The sample consisted of peripheral blood. CDR3 sequence (DNA): TGTGCCAGCAGCCCTGGGGAGGCTCGAGGCTACACCTTC. Translation gives CASSPGEARGYTF. The variable domain in full, completed from reference TRBV9 and TRBJ1-2, reads DSGVTQTPKHLITATGQRVTLRCSPRSGDLSVYWYQQSLDQGLQFLIQYYNGEERAKGNILERFSAQQFPDLHSELNLSSLELGDSALYFCASSPGEARGYTFGSGTRLTVV.